The entry that follows covers one T cell receptor beta chain sequence. The antigen is not known. This entry comes from a study of monozygotic twins with cystic fibrosis. Regarding the study as a whole: The repertoire was suggested to be naive-dominated, clonality median approximately 0.009. Age, concordance and disease severity did not associate with shared CDR3 numbers.

Assay used: immunoSEQ multiplex PCR; TCRdb lists only in-frame clones, some missing. Here the sample spans about 14,000 clones, just under 95% being singletons. CDR1 SGHAT and CDR2 FQNNGV come from the germline V gene. V was clipped by 1 base and J by 2 bases, with 4 bases between them. CDR3 length: 13 residues. The rearrangement uses TRBV11-2 and TRBJ2-3; D is unclear. Input material: blood. This TCR was sampled from a girl aged 2 to 10 with cystic fibrosis. CDR3 coding DNA: TGTGCCAGCAGCTTAGTTCTCACAGATACGCAGTATTTT. This gives the protein CASSLVLTDTQYF. The entire variable domain, with the rest obtained from reference TRBV11-2 and TRBJ2-3, is as follows: EAGVAQSPRYKIIEKRQSVAFWCNPISGHATLYWYQQILGQGPKLLIQFQNNGVVDDSQLPKDRFSAERLKGVDSTLKIQPAKLEDSAVYLCASSLVLTDTQYFGPGTRLTVL.